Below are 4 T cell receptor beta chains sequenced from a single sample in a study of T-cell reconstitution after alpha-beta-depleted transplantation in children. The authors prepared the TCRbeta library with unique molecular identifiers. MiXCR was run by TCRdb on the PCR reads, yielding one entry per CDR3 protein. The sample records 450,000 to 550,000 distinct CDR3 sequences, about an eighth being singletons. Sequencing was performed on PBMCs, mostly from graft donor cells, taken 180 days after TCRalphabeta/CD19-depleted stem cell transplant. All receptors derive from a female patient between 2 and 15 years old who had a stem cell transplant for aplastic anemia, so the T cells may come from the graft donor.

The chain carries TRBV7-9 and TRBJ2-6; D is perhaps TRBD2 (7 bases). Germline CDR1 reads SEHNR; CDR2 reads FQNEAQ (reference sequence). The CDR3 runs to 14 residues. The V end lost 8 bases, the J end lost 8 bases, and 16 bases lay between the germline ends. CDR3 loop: CASGGAAHSNVLTF. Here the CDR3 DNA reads TGTGCCAGCGGGGGGGCGGCTCACTCCAACGTCCTGACTTTC. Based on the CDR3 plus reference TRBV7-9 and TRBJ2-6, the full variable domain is DTGVSQNPRHKITKRGQNVTFRCDPISEHNRLYWYRQTLGQGPEFLTYFQNEAQLEKSRLLSDRFSAERPKGSFSTLEIQRTEQGDSAMYLCASGGAAHSNVLTFGAGSRLTVL.

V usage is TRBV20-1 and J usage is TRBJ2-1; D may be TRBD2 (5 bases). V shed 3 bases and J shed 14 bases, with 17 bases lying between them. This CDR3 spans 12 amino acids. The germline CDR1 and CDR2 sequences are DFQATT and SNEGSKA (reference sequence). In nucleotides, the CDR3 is TGCAGTGCTAGGCCCGACTCGACGGGGAAGTTCTTC. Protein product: CSARPDSTGKFF.

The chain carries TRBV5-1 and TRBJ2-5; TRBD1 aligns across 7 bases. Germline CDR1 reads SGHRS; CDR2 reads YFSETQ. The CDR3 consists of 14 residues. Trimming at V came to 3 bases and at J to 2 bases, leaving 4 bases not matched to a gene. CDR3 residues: CASSYPGQQETQYF. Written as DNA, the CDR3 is TGCGCCAGCAGCTACCCGGGACAGCAAGAGACCCAGTACTTC.

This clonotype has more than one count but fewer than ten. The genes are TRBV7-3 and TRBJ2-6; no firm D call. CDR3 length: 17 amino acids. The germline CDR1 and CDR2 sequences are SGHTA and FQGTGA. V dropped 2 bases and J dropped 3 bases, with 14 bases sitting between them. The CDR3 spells CASSLRPAVGGANVLTF. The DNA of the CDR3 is TGTGCCAGCAGCTTACGGCCGGCGGTCGGTGGGGCCAACGTCCTGACTTTC.